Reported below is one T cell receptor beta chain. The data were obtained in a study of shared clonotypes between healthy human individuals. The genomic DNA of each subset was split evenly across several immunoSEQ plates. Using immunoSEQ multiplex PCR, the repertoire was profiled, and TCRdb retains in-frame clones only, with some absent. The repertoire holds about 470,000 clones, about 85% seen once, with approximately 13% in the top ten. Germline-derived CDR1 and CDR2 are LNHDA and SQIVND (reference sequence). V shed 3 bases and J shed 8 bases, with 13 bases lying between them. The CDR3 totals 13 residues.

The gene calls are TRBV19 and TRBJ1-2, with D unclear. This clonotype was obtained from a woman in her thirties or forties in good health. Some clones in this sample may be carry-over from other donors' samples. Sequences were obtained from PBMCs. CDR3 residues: CASSINGGAGYTF. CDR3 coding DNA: TGTGCCAGTAGTATCAATGGAGGTGCCGGCTACACCTTC.